The present T cell receptor beta chain was sequenced within a study of OX40 agonist ivuxolimab in advanced cancers. Data came from immunoSEQ multiplex PCR; TCRdb stores just in-frame clones and leaves some out. This sample carries about 50,000 clones, around four fifths of them seen once, and the ten largest clones take 2.5% to 3%. The CDR3 is made up of 13 amino acids. V lost 3 bases and J lost 4; bases outside the gene matches: 4. Germline V CDR1 and CDR2: SQVTM, ANQGSEA. The sample consisted of CD4+ or CD8+ T cells sorted from blood, taken in a trial of the OX40 agonist ivuxolimab. The sequence derives from an adult with an advanced solid tumor such as melanoma, head and neck, liver or kidney cancer. This rearrangement joins TRBV29-1 to TRBJ1-2, with 8 bases fitting TRBD1. The CDR3 sequence: CSVEDRAGYGYTF. The CDR3 DNA reads TGCAGCGTTGAGGACAGGGCAGGCTATGGCTACACCTTC. The variable domain in full, completed from reference TRBV29-1 and TRBJ1-2, reads SAVISQKPSRDICQRGTSLTIQCQVDSQVTMMFWYRQQPGQSLTLIATANQGSEATYESGFVIDKFPISRPNLTFSTLTVSNMSPEDSSIYLCSVEDRAGYGYTFGSGTRLTVV.